Following are 19 T cell receptor beta chains from one sample sequenced in a study of T cells in Graves' hyperthyroidism and ophthalmopathy. From RNA transcripts, TCR beta CDR3 regions were amplified. Primed by the HTBI set, a first-round RT-PCR was run on the TCR CDR3. TCRdb re-called the multiplex PCR reads with MiXCR, one entry per CDR3 protein. The table includes 500,000 to 650,000 distinct CDR3 sequences, approximately 17% detected once. The sample taken for sequencing was blood. These receptors came from a woman in her late teens or twenties with Graves' ophthalmopathy.

The V and J genes are TRBV12-3 or TRBV12-4 and TRBJ2-6; D possibly matches TRBD1 or TRBD2 (5 bases each). V lost 8 bases and J lost 6, with 8 bases in between. The CDR3 is 12 residues long. CDR3 amino acids: CASLGEANVLTF. For the CDR3, the DNA is TGTGCCAGCCTGGGGGAGGCCAACGTCCTGACTTTC.

The sample holds many counts of this clonotype. V gene TRBV7-2 combines with J gene TRBJ1-1; D ambiguous. Germline V CDR1 and CDR2: SGHTA, FQGNSA. This CDR3 contains 14 residues. The V and J ends lost 1 base and 4 bases respectively, with 10 bases between them. CDR3 residues: CASSLVSRGTEAFF. The CDR3 DNA reads TGTGCCAGCAGCTTAGTTTCGCGGGGCACTGAAGCTTTCTTT.

This clonotype was found many times. This chain links TRBV30 with TRBJ1-4; 7 bases align to TRBD1. CDR1 and CDR2 from the germline V gene are GTSNPN and SVGIG (reference sequence). J lost 6 bases, V lost 2 bases, and 9 bases had no gene match. This CDR3 spans 15 amino acids. Here the CDR3 DNA reads TGTGCCTGGAGTCCCCACAGGGGTTACGATGAAAAACTGTTTTTT. It specifies CAWSPHRGYDEKLFF.

This clonotype was detected ten times or more. CDR3 nucleotide sequence: TGTGCCAGCAGCCAAGTAGGGACAGGGGATGGCACCGGGGAGCTGTTTTTT. Its translation: CASSQVGTGDGTGELFF. The chain joins TRBV3-1 to TRBJ2-2; 10 bases map to TRBD1. Trimming at V came to 1 base and at J to 4 bases, leaving 6 bases not matched to a gene. Germline V gene data show CDR1 as LGHDT and CDR2 as YNNKEL (reference sequence). The CDR3 length is 17 residues.

The rearrangement uses TRBV7-3 and TRBJ1-3; D gene ambiguous. Germline assignment: CDR1 SGHTA and CDR2 FQGTGA. V was pared by 5 bases and J by 2 bases, with 16 bases between. The CDR3 covers 16 residues. CDR3 region: CASSHPAATPGNTIYF. The CDR3 DNA reads TGTGCCAGCAGCCACCCGGCGGCCACTCCTGGAAACACCATATATTTT.

The CDR3 coding sequence is TGCAGTGCTAGAGAAGGGACAGGGTATGGCTACACCTTC. Translating gives CSAREGTGYGYTF. This chain links TRBV20-1 with TRBJ1-2, with 9 bases identical to TRBD1. Per germline, CDR1 DFQATT and CDR2 SNEGSKA (reference sequence). Trimming at V came to 0 bases and at J to 5 bases, leaving 1 base not matched to a gene. The CDR3 is made up of 13 amino acids.

This clonotype was recorded at least ten times. The chain uses TRBV20-1 and TRBJ2-7, with 9 bases lining up with TRBD1. This CDR3 contains 13 residues. V shed 4 bases and J 5 bases; nucleotides not matched to a gene: 6. Per germline, CDR1 DFQATT and CDR2 SNEGSKA (reference sequence). The CDR3 region is CSATGDRVNEQYF. The CDR3 DNA follows: TGCAGTGCTACGGGGGACAGGGTAAACGAGCAGTACTTC.

This clonotype has at least ten counts. The chain recombines TRBV12-3 or TRBV12-4 with TRBJ2-2, with D possibly TRBD1 on 6 matching bases. The CDR3 sequence is 12 residues long. V shed 6 bases and J shed 9 bases, with 11 bases lying between them. CDR3 amino acids: CASSPQGWELFF. The CDR3 region has the DNA TGTGCCAGCAGCCCACAGGGCTGGGAGCTGTTTTTT.

This sequence joins TRBV19 and TRBJ1-1; D is unresolved. The germline V gene has CDR1 LNHDA and CDR2 SQIVND (reference sequence). The CDR3 covers 14 residues. The germline V and J ends were trimmed by 6 bases and 1 base, with 12 bases remaining between them. The CDR3 coding sequence is TGTGCCAGTAGCCATCGGACCGCGAACACTGAAGCTTTCTTT. This gives the protein CASSHRTANTEAFF.

At least ten counts were recorded for this clonotype. The chain uses TRBV5-6 and TRBJ1-1, with D perhaps TRBD1 (5 bases). Trimming removed 0 bases from V and 4 bases from J, with 16 bases in between. CDR1 and CDR2 (germline): SGHDT, YYEEEE. The CDR3 covers 16 residues. This CDR3 is CASSLANRGVGTEAFF. The CDR3 DNA reads TGTGCCAGCAGCTTGGCCAACCGGGGGGTCGGCACTGAAGCTTTCTTT.

This clonotype was seen a few times. CDR3 in amino acids: CASSEAPWGQETQYF. CDR3 sequence (DNA): TGTGCCAGCAGTGAAGCGCCGTGGGGCCAAGAGACCCAGTACTTC. The V and J genes are TRBV2 and TRBJ2-5; D is unresolved. V was shortened by 0 bases and J by 1 base, with 9 bases between the two germline ends. This CDR3 comprises 15 residues. Germline CDR1 is SNHLY and CDR2 is FYNNEI.

The J gene is TRBJ1-4, the V gene TRBV15, with no clear D. CDR1 is LNHNV, CDR2 YYDKDF, per germline (reference sequence). V shed 1 base and J shed 6 bases, with 6 bases lying between them. CDR3 size: 13 residues. CDR3 in DNA: TGTGCCACCAGCAGAGGGCCGTATGAAAAACTGTTTTTT. As protein: CATSRGPYEKLFF.

There are a few counts of this clonotype. The genes are TRBV11-1 and TRBJ2-6; either TRBD1 or TRBD2 may supply D (5 bases each). V was trimmed by 4 bases and J by 0 bases, leaving 16 bases between them. The CDR3 is 18 residues long. Germline V gene data show CDR1 as SGHAT and CDR2 as FQDESV (reference sequence). This chain's CDR3 is CASSSPGAFSSGANVLTF. Here the CDR3 DNA reads TGTGCCAGCAGCTCCCCCGGGGCTTTCTCCTCTGGGGCCAACGTCCTGACTTTC.

This clonotype has at least ten counts. V and J are TRBV5-1 and TRBJ2-7, with a possible D match to TRBD2 (6 bases). Deletions cut 0 bases from V and 6 bases from J, with 13 bases between. This CDR3 is built from 14 residues. Germline assignment: CDR1 SGHRS and CDR2 YFSETQ. The CDR3 is CASSLVRENAEQYF. CDR3 bases: TGCGCCAGCAGCTTGGTCCGGGAGAACGCCGAGCAGTACTTC.

This clonotype came up a few times. V is TRBV11-2 and J is TRBJ2-7; D is possibly TRBD1 (5 bases). V shed 5 bases and J shed 3 bases, with 14 bases lying between them. Germline V CDR1 and CDR2: SGHAT, FQNNGV. The CDR3 totals 14 residues. Written as DNA, the CDR3 is TGTGCCAGCAGCCATTCTAGGGGTCTCTACGAGCAGTACTTC. Residues: CASSHSRGLYEQYF.

In its sample, this clonotype was seen many times. This chain uses TRBV13 with TRBJ2-7, with TRBD2 as a possible D gene (6 bases). The CDR3 extends over 18 amino acids. Germline V gives CDR1 PRHDT, CDR2 FYEKMQ (reference sequence). V was pared by 4 bases and J by 3 bases, with 25 bases between. CDR3 region: CASSSGDRRRARGYEQYF. The CDR3 nucleotides are TGTGCCAGCAGCTCGGGAGATAGACGCCGGGCCAGAGGCTACGAGCAGTACTTC.

This clonotype was seen many times. The chain recombines TRBV6-1 with TRBJ2-1, with D uncertain. Trimming took 4 bases from V and 0 from J, leaving 10 bases between them. This CDR3 has 15 amino acids. The germline V gene encodes CDR1 MNHNS and CDR2 SASEGT. The chain's CDR3 is CASSGDRISYNEQFF. The CDR3 DNA reads TGTGCCAGCAGTGGGGATAGAATCTCCTACAATGAGCAGTTCTTC.

This clonotype was counted between two and nine times. The chain employs TRBV25-1 and TRBJ1-2; unclear D gene. The CDR3 spans 12 residues. Trimming left V 3 bases short and J 11 bases short, with 13 bases between. The germline gives CDR1 MGHDK, CDR2 SYGVNS. CDR3 nucleotide sequence: TGTGCCAGCAGTGATCTCCGGACTTTGTACACCTTC. The encoded protein is CASSDLRTLYTF.

The CDR3 DNA reads as TGCGCCAGCAGCGGGACAGGGCCCACCGGGGAGCTGTTTTTT. The encoded protein is CASSGTGPTGELFF. The chain couples TRBV5-1 to TRBJ2-2; 9 nucleotides align to TRBD1. Germline V CDR1 and CDR2: SGHRS, YFSETQ. This CDR3 spans 14 amino acids. V was pared by 4 bases and J by 4 bases, with 2 bases of the junction left unmatched.